These T cell receptor beta chains were read from a single sample in a study of T cells in Graves' hyperthyroidism and ophthalmopathy. TCRdb re-called the multiplex PCR reads through MiXCR, storing one row per CDR3 protein. The sample yields about 96,000 distinct CDR3 sequences, about half seen once. Sequencing was carried out using blood. These receptors all stem from a woman aged 40-49 years with Graves' hyperthyroidism. Both conserved end residues are part of each CDR3. A D gene is named only where the DNA matches it firmly. Clone size is shown for a subset of rows, as once, few, many or a class of expanded clone.

d_call	v_call	j_call	clone_size	cdr3_aa	cdr3_nt
NA	TRBV10-3	TRBJ1-2	NA	CAISERTEYGYTF	TGTGCCATCAGTGAAAGGACGGAATATGGCTACACCTTC
NA	TRBV7-6	TRBJ1-2	many	CASSLRANYGYTF	TGTGCCAGCAGCTTAAGGGCAAACTATGGCTACACCTTC
TRBD1	TRBV29-1	TRBJ1-3	NA	CSLRGLGNTIYF	TGCAGCTTGAGGGGGCTTGGAAACACCATATATTTT
TRBD2	TRBV28	TRBJ2-7	NA	CAIASRWLAGGYEQYF	TGTGCCATCGCCAGCAGGTGGCTAGCGGGAGGTTACGAGCAGTACTTC
NA	TRBV7-9	TRBJ1-1	NA	CASSPSGRTNEAFF	TGTGCCAGCAGCCCCTCGGGACGGACTAATGAAGCTTTCTTT
NA	TRBV7-8	TRBJ1-1	NA	CASSLSGPATEAFF	TGTGCCAGCAGCTTATCGGGGCCGGCGACTGAAGCTTTCTTT
TRBD1	TRBV29-1	TRBJ1-1	NA	CSVEDWGQGRIAFF	TGCAGCGTTGAAGATTGGGGACAGGGGAGGATAGCTTTCTTT
NA	TRBV12-3/TRBV12-4	TRBJ1-5	NA	CASTVAGGNQPQHF	TGTGCCAGCACCGTAGCGGGAGGCAATCAGCCCCAGCATTTT
TRBD1	TRBV11-2	TRBJ2-7	NA	CASSSGTETYEQYF	TGTGCCAGCAGCTCCGGGACAGAAACCTACGAGCAGTACTTC
TRBD1	TRBV9	TRBJ1-5	NA	CASSLNRGREETQHF	TGTGCCAGCAGCTTGAACAGGGGGCGCGAGGAGACCCAGCATTTT
TRBD1	TRBV4-3	TRBJ1-1	many	CASSQYRGGTEAFF	TGCGCCAGCAGCCAGTACAGGGGAGGCACTGAAGCTTTCTTT
TRBD1	TRBV4-1	TRBJ1-4	NA	CASSQVDRGYEKLFF	TGCGCCAGCAGCCAAGTAGACAGGGGTTATGAAAAACTGTTTTTT
NA	TRBV5-5	TRBJ1-2	NA	CASSLFPGYGYTF	TGTGCCAGCAGCTTGTTCCCGGGCTATGGCTACACCTTC
NA	TRBV7-8	TRBJ1-2	NA	CASSFPDGGGNYGYTF	TGTGCCAGCAGCTTCCCAGACGGGGGCGGGAACTATGGCTACACCTTC
NA	TRBV29-1	TRBJ1-2	NA	CSSWSRGVNYGYTF	TGCAGTTCGTGGTCCAGGGGCGTGAACTATGGCTACACCTTC
NA	TRBV7-2	TRBJ2-7	NA	CASSLDRRSYEQYF	TGTGCCAGCAGCTTAGACAGGCGCTCCTACGAGCAGTACTTC
NA	TRBV25-1	TRBJ2-5	NA	CASRGGAGAGETQYF	TGTGCCAGTAGGGGGGGCGCGGGGGCCGGAGAGACCCAGTACTTC
NA	TRBV7-3	TRBJ2-7	NA	CASSVGTGRTYEQYF	TGTGCCAGTAGTGTCGGGACCGGCCGAACCTACGAGCAGTACTTC
NA	TRBV7-9	TRBJ2-3	few	CASSLSGDTQYF	TGTGCCAGCAGTTTATCGGGCGATACGCAGTATTTT
TRBD1	TRBV13	TRBJ1-5	NA	CASSGRGGYQPQHF	TGTGCCAGCAGCGGTAGAGGGGGCTACCAGCCCCAGCATTTT
TRBD1	TRBV29-1	TRBJ1-2	NA	CSVGWTGAGDYGYTF	TGCAGCGTTGGTTGGACAGGGGCGGGCGACTATGGCTACACCTTC
NA	TRBV20-1	TRBJ1-4	many	CSASTEARGLFF	TGCAGTGCTAGTACTGAGGCGCGTGGACTGTTTTTT
TRBD1	TRBV5-1	TRBJ2-5	NA	CASSSTGALGETQYF	TGCGCCAGCAGCTCTACAGGGGCCCTCGGAGAGACCCAGTACTTC
TRBD1	TRBV20-1	TRBJ2-7	many	CSARGLGQGAHEQYF	TGCAGTGCTAGAGGGTTGGGACAGGGGGCACACGAGCAGTACTTC
NA	TRBV25-1	TRBJ2-5	few	CACSARKGDETQYF	NA
NA	TRBV5-1	TRBJ2-5	many	CASSRIAEETQYF	TGCGCCAGCAGCAGGATCGCCGAAGAGACCCAGTACTTC
NA	TRBV10-3	TRBJ2-7	many	CAINLKPYEQYF	TGTGCCATCAACTTGAAGCCCTACGAGCAGTACTTC
NA	TRBV29-1	TRBJ2-5	many	CSALDSEQTQYF	TGCAGCGCCTTGGACAGTGAGCAGACCCAGTACTTC
NA	TRBV20-1	TRBJ1-5	few	CSARGQGIHEHF	TGCAGTGCTAGAGGGCAGGGAATCCACGAGCATTTT
NA	TRBV20-1	TRBJ2-5	many	CSARGHKETQYF	TGCAGTGCTAGAGGACACAAAGAGACCCAGTACTTC
NA	TRBV7-2	TRBJ1-2	many	CASSLGFNYGYTF	TGTGCCAGCAGCTTGGGGTTTAACTATGGCTACACCTTC